This T cell receptor (beta chain) was identified in a study of T-cell reconstitution after alpha-beta-depleted transplantation in children. For TCRbeta, the library was prepared with unique molecular identifiers. TCRdb called the PCR reads again in MiXCR, with one record for every CDR3 protein. This sample carries 250,000 to 300,000 distinct CDR3 sequences, 11% of them seen once, and the ten largest clones take less than 25%. On this clonotype itself: Its matching antigen is unknown.

CDR1 and CDR2 (germline): SGHRS, YFSETQ. Trimming stripped 0 bases from V and 5 bases from J, with 19 bases between. CDR3 length: 17 amino acids. Study-wide findings and caveats: By about two months after transplant, alpha-beta T cells reportedly arose from several hundred graft clones that had expanded. After one year, T-cell counts and TCRbeta diversity mostly came from new T cells. Where some patients showed high TCRbeta diversity at day 60, it came from recipient T cells and thymic progenitors that had survived.

This chain uses TRBV5-1 with TRBJ2-3, with D possibly TRBD2 on 7 matching bases. The clonotype originates from a male patient aged 2-15 years who had a stem cell transplant for chronic granulomatous disease, so the T cells may come from the graft donor. Material: peripheral blood, obtained 180 days after TCRalphabeta/CD19-depleted stem cell transplant. CDR3: CASSLEGGRGSEDTQYF. CDR3 nucleotide sequence: TGCGCCAGCAGCTTGGAGGGGGGGCGCGGGAGTGAAGATACGCAGTATTTT. Drawing the rest from reference TRBV5-1 and TRBJ2-3, the complete variable domain is KAGVTQTPRYLIKTRGQQVTLSCSPISGHRSVSWYQQTPGQGLQFLFEYFSETQRNKGNFPGRFSGRQFSNSRSEMNVSTLELGDSALYLCASSLEGGRGSEDTQYFGPGTRLTVL.